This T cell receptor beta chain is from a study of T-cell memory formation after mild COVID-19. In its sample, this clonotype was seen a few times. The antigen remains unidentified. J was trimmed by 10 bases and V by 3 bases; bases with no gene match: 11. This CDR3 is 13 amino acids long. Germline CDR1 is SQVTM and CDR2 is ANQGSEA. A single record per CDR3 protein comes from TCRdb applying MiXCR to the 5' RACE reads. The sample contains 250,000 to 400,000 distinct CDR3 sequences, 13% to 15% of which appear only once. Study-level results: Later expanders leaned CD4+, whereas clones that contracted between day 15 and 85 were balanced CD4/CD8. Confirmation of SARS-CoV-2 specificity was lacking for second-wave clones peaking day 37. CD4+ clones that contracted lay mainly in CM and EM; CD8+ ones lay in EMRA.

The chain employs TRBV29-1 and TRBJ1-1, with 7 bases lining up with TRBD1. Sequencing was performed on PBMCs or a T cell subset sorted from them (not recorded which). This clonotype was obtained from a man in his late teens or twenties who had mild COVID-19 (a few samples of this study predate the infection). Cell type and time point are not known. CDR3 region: CSVDPTGSRIAFF. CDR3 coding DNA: TGCAGCGTTGACCCGACAGGGTCGAGAATAGCTTTCTTT.